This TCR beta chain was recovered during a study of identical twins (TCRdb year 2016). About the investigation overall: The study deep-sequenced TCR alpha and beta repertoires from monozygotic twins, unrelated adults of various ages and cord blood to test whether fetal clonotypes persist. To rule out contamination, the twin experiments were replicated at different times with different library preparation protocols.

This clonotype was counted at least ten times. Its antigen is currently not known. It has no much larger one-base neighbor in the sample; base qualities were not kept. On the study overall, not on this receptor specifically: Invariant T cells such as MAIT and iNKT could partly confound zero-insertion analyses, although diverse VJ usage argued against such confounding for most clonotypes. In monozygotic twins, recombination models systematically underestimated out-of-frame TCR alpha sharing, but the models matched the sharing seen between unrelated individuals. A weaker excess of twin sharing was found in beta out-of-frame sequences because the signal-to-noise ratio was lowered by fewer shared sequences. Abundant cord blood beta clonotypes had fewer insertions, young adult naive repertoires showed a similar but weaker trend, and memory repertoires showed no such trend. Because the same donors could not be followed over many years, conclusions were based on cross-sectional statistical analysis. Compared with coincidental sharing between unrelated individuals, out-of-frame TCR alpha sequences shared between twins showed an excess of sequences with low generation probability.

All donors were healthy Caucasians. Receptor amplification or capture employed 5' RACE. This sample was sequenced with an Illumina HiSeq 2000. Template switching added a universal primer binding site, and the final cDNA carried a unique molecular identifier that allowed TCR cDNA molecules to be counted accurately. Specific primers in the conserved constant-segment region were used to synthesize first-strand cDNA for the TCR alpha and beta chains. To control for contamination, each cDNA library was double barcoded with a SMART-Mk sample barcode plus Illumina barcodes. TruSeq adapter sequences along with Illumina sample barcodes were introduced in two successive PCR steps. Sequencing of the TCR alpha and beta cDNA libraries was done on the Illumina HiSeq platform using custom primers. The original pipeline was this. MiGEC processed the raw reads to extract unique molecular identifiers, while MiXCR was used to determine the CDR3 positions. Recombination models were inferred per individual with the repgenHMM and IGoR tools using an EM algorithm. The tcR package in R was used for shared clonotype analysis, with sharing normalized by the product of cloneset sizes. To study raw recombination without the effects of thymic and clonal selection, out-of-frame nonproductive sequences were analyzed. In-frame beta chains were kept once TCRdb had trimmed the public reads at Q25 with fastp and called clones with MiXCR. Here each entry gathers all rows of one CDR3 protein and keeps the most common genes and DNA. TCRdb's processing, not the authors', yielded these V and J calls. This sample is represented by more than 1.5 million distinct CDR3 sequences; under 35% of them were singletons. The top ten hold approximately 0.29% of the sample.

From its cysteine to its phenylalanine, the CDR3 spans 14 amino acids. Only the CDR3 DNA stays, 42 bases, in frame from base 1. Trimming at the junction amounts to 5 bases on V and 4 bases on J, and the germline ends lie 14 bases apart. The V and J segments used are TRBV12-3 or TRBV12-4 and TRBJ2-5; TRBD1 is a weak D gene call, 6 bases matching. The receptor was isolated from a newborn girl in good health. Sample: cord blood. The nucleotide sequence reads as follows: TGTGCCAGCAGTCCGACAGGACGAGGAGAGACCCAGTACTTC. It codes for CASSPTGRGETQYF.